This TCR beta chain was obtained from a study of response to subunit inactivated influenza vaccine. Study-wide results and caveats: With each seasonal influenza vaccination, the authors suggested, few new T cells are recruited.

TCRdb reprocessed the RT-PCR reads via MiXCR and lists one record per CDR3 protein. The table shows under 950,000 distinct CDR3 sequences, with approximately 21% occurring only once. Germline loops: CDR1 SQVTM, CDR2 ANQGSEA. V lost 6 bases to trimming and J lost 3 bases, with 10 bases between them. This CDR3 comprises 12 residues. Turning to this clonotype: Its antigen is as yet unknown.

The origin of this receptor is a man between 45 and 60 years old who received an inactivated influenza vaccine. V is TRBV29-1 and J is TRBJ2-3; perhaps TRBD2 as D (6 bases). This sample comprised PBMCs from blood, obtained 4 to 6 days after vaccination. CDR3 sequence: CSVQRETDTQYF. CDR3 DNA sequence: TGCAGCGTCCAACGGGAGACAGATACGCAGTATTTT.